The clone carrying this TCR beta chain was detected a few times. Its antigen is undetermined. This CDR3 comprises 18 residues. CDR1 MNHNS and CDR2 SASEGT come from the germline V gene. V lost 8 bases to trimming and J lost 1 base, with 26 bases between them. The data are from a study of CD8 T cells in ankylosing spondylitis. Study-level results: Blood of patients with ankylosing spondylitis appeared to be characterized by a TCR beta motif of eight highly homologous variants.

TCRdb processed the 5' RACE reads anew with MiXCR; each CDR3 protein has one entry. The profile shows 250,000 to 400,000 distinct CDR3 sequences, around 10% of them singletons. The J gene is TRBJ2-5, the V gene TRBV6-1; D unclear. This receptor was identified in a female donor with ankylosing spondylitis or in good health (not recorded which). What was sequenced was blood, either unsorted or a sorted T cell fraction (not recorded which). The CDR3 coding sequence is TGTGCCAGCGGGCTCCCACGGGCCTGGGCAGATGTCCAAGAGACCCAGTACTTC. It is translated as CASGLPRAWADVQETQYF.